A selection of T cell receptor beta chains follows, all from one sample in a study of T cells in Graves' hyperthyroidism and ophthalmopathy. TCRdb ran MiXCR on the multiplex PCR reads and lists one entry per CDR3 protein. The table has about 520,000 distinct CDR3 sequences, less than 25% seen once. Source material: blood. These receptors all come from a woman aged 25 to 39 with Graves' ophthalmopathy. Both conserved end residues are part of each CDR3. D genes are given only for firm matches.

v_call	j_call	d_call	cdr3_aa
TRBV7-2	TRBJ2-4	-	CASSFGTAKNIQYF
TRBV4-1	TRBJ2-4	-	CASSQAKGQTAKNIQYF
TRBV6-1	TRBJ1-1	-	CASGVGGLNTEAFF
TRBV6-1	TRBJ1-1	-	CASSAGEGGTEAFF
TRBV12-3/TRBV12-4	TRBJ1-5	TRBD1	CATQDRVEAQHF
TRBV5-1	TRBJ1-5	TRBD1	CASSLGGTDQPQHF
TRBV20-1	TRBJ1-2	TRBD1	CSARTGVIYGYGYTF
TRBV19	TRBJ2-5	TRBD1	CATNSGQGGKTQYF
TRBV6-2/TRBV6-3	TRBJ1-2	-	CASSPHGRIYGYTF
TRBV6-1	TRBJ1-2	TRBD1	CASRKGQGWDGYTF
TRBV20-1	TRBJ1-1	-	CSASGLQTEAFF
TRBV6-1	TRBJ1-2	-	CASSRAGPAYGYTF
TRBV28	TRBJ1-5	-	CASSFQDYNQPQHF
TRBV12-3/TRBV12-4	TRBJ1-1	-	CASSLAITPAFF
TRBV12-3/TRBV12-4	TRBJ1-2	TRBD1	CASSPMGTGGYGYTF
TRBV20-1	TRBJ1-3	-	CSARDVLASGPSGNTIYF
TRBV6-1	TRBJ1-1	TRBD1	CAARQGAVTEAFF
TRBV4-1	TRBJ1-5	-	CASSQDHESNQPQHF
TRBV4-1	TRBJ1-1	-	CASSQVRDGRRNTEAFF
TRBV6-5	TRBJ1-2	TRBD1	CASSYSPGQGHYGYTF
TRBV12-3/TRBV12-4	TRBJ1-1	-	CASTRVPEAFF
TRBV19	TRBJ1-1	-	CASSIVNPGTEAFF
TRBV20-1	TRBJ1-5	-	CSARGNSNQPQHF
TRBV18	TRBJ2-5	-	CASSQGEETQYF
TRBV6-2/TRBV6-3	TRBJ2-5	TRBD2	CASSSGGPGETQYF
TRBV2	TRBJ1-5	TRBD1	CASSVRRTGVGNQPQHF
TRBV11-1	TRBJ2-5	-	CASSSGSGRDVLVLETQYF
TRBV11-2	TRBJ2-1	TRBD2	CASSYPSGGPSNEQFF
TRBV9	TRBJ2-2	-	CASNLGLNTGELFF
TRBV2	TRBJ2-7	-	CASSAQGYEQYF
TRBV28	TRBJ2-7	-	CASLSGGRSSYEQYF
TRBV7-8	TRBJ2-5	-	CASSKTQGGETQYF
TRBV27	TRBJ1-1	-	CASSFRGSTEAFF
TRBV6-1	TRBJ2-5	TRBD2	CASRSGLAGGETQYF
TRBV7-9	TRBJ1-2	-	CASIATDANYGYTF
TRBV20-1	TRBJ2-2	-	CSARDPVGAGNTGELFF
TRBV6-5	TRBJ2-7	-	CASSFISYEQYF
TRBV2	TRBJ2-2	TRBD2	CASRELAGSGELFF
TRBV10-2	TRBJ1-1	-	CASTRGAERGTEAFF
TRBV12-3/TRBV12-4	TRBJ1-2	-	CASSFFPPRTPGGYGYTF
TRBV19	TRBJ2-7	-	CASSIRGEQYF
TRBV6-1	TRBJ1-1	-	CASSPTWGTEAFF
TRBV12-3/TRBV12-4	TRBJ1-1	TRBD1	CASSLLGQGNTEAFF
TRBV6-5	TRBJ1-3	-	CASSYSRVPAGNTIYF
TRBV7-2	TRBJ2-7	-	CASSPRDPTYEQYF
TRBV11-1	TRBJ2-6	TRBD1	CASSLAQGARTGANVLTF
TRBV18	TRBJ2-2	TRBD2	CASSPTSGNTGELFF
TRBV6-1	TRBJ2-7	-	CASTPGTSQTYEQYF
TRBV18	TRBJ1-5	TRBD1	CASSPVFEDRASNQPQHF
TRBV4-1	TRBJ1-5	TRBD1	CASSRRQGRGDQPQHF
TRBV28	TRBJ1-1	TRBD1	CASRRGGADTEAFF
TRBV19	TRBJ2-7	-	CASSIRDNSYEQYF
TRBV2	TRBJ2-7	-	CASAEGAYEQYF
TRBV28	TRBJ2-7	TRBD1	CASSHTGVGLGQYF
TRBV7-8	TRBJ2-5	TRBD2	CASSPASGGAGETQYF
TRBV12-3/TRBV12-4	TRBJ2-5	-	CASSHPWGPGRETQYF
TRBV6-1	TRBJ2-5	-	CASSPGTVRGETQYF
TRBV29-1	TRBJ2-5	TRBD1	CSVDEDTGVRTQETQYF
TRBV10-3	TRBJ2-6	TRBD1	CAISPTGAGANVLTF